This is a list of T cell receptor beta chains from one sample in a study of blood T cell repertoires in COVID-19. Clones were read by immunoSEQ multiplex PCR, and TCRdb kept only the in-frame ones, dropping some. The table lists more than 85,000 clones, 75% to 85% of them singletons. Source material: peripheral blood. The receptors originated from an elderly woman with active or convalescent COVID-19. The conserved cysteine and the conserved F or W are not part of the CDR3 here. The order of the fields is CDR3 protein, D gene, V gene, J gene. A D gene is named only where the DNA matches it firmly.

CDR3aa: ASSQDPGTGKF; d_gene: TRBD1; v_gene: TRBV3-1/TRBV3-2; j_gene: TRBJ2-1
CDR3aa: ASSDEGVPYNEQF; d_gene: NA; v_gene: TRBV9; j_gene: TRBJ2-1
CDR3aa: ASSPPARVTGEQY; d_gene: NA; v_gene: TRBV18; j_gene: TRBJ2-7
CDR3aa: ASSPSGRAFETQY; d_gene: TRBD2; v_gene: TRBV7-3; j_gene: TRBJ2-5
CDR3aa: ASSSNPSDTGELF; d_gene: NA; v_gene: TRBV7-2; j_gene: TRBJ2-2
CDR3aa: ASRQGYYGYT; d_gene: NA; v_gene: TRBV6-5; j_gene: TRBJ1-2
CDR3aa: ASSSGQAPTYEQY; d_gene: TRBD1; v_gene: TRBV5-1; j_gene: TRBJ2-7
CDR3aa: ASSRTASGSTDTQY; d_gene: TRBD2; v_gene: TRBV19; j_gene: TRBJ2-3
CDR3aa: ATGMNGNTIY; d_gene: NA; v_gene: TRBV6-5; j_gene: TRBJ1-3
CDR3aa: ASSPGPQGYTEAF; d_gene: NA; v_gene: TRBV7-8; j_gene: TRBJ1-1
CDR3aa: ASSQDWGRAAYEQF; d_gene: TRBD2; v_gene: TRBV3-1/TRBV3-2; j_gene: TRBJ2-1
CDR3aa: ASSQDPSTGFIAKNIQY; d_gene: NA; v_gene: TRBV4-1; j_gene: TRBJ2-4
CDR3aa: ATRWGRSDYEQY; d_gene: NA; v_gene: TRBV2; j_gene: TRBJ2-7
CDR3aa: ASSLSGNQPQH; d_gene: NA; v_gene: TRBV7-9; j_gene: TRBJ1-5
CDR3aa: ASSPRGLAGGAAGELF; d_gene: TRBD2; v_gene: TRBV9; j_gene: TRBJ2-2
CDR3aa: ASSTGQSYNSPLH; d_gene: NA; v_gene: TRBV27; j_gene: TRBJ1-6
CDR3aa: ASSVSGGGRTDTQY; d_gene: NA; v_gene: TRBV6-4; j_gene: TRBJ2-3
CDR3aa: ASSSQGGVVTQY; d_gene: NA; v_gene: TRBV11-2; j_gene: TRBJ2-5
CDR3aa: ASRSGELTYNEQF; d_gene: NA; v_gene: TRBV5-1; j_gene: TRBJ2-1
CDR3aa: SAWGADTQY; d_gene: NA; v_gene: TRBV20-1; j_gene: TRBJ2-3
CDR3aa: ASSIAGSRSGANVLT; d_gene: NA; v_gene: TRBV19; j_gene: TRBJ2-6
CDR3aa: ASSALDRGETQY; d_gene: TRBD1; v_gene: TRBV9; j_gene: TRBJ2-5
CDR3aa: ASSSLGLGTNEKLF; d_gene: NA; v_gene: TRBV9; j_gene: TRBJ1-4
CDR3aa: ASSYRGPETQY; d_gene: TRBD1; v_gene: TRBV14; j_gene: TRBJ2-5
CDR3aa: ASSSTSWGTGELF; d_gene: NA; v_gene: TRBV7-2; j_gene: TRBJ2-2
CDR3aa: ASSAGQRRTDTQY; d_gene: NA; v_gene: TRBV19; j_gene: TRBJ2-3
CDR3aa: ATLPGGNNEKLF; d_gene: NA; v_gene: TRBV6-6; j_gene: TRBJ1-4
CDR3aa: ASSLLPATNEKLF; d_gene: NA; v_gene: TRBV7-8; j_gene: TRBJ1-4
CDR3aa: ASSSSGQGWNSPLH; d_gene: TRBD1; v_gene: TRBV6-5; j_gene: TRBJ1-6
CDR3aa: ASSPSRGTSSGDTQY; d_gene: TRBD2; v_gene: TRBV3-1/TRBV3-2; j_gene: TRBJ2-3
CDR3aa: ASSREDRAGGELF; d_gene: TRBD1; v_gene: TRBV4-1; j_gene: TRBJ2-2
CDR3aa: ASRYRGRTGELF; d_gene: TRBD1; v_gene: TRBV6-6; j_gene: TRBJ2-2
CDR3aa: ASSLTGQGTGELF; d_gene: TRBD1; v_gene: TRBV7-3; j_gene: TRBJ2-2
CDR3aa: ASSFSSSTGELF; d_gene: NA; v_gene: TRBV28; j_gene: TRBJ2-2
CDR3aa: ASSLDGRLGTGELF; d_gene: TRBD2; v_gene: TRBV5-1; j_gene: TRBJ2-2
CDR3aa: ASSLDGRENTIY; d_gene: NA; v_gene: TRBV5-1; j_gene: TRBJ1-3
CDR3aa: ASSYDLRDSSYEQY; d_gene: TRBD1; v_gene: TRBV6-5; j_gene: TRBJ2-7
CDR3aa: ASSLRGRGHHEQY; d_gene: NA; v_gene: TRBV11-2; j_gene: TRBJ2-7
CDR3aa: ASSMKGGTGAWETQY; d_gene: NA; v_gene: TRBV21-1; j_gene: TRBJ2-5
CDR3aa: AISRGLAGGETQY; d_gene: TRBD2; v_gene: TRBV10-3; j_gene: TRBJ2-5
CDR3aa: ASTLAGYNEQF; d_gene: TRBD2; v_gene: TRBV14; j_gene: TRBJ2-1
CDR3aa: ASSDAGGPQETQY; d_gene: TRBD2; v_gene: TRBV2; j_gene: TRBJ2-5
CDR3aa: ASSLWISGSSYNEQF; d_gene: TRBD2; v_gene: TRBV28; j_gene: TRBJ2-1
CDR3aa: ASSLEGRTDTQY; d_gene: NA; v_gene: TRBV27; j_gene: TRBJ2-3
CDR3aa: ASSSLGGRQETQY; d_gene: NA; v_gene: TRBV28; j_gene: TRBJ2-5
CDR3aa: ASSALAGMTGELF; d_gene: TRBD2; v_gene: TRBV9; j_gene: TRBJ2-2
CDR3aa: ASISGGSIPPQH; d_gene: TRBD1; v_gene: TRBV28; j_gene: TRBJ1-5
CDR3aa: ASFSGERRLTDTQY; d_gene: NA; v_gene: TRBV27; j_gene: TRBJ2-3
CDR3aa: ASSNEQGAGYGYT; d_gene: TRBD1; v_gene: TRBV6-5; j_gene: TRBJ1-2
CDR3aa: ASSLGGGESYEQY; d_gene: TRBD2; v_gene: TRBV27; j_gene: TRBJ2-7
CDR3aa: SIGQESYEQY; d_gene: TRBD1; v_gene: TRBV29-1; j_gene: TRBJ2-7